This TCR beta chain is from a study of blood T cells in healthy people across ages. Broader study findings: Per million T cells, the diversity of TCR beta decreased roughly linearly as age advanced.

Next came a second PCR, run for about 6 to 11 cycles, which used a sample-barcoded 5' primer along with a J-beta primer mix. Each of the cDNA molecules was tagged by a template-switch adaptor with 12 random nucleotides. TCRdb re-derived calls from the 5' RACE reads in MiXCR, one entry per CDR3 protein. The table has hundreds of thousands of distinct CDR3 sequences, roughly three fifths seen once. Peripheral blood was drawn, approximately 10 milliliters per donor. There were at least 6 micrograms of total RNA extracted from every sample. The CDR3 is 19 residues long. Germline V gene data show CDR1 as LGHNA and CDR2 as YNFKEQ. Trimming left V 2 bases short and J 5 bases short, with 27 bases between. A remark on this clonotype: The target antigen is unknown.

The sequenced material came from blood. The receptor comes from a man aged 35 to 55 in good health. The chain couples TRBV4-2 to TRBJ2-5; tentatively, D is TRBD1 (6 bases). In nucleotides, the CDR3 is TGTGCCAGCAGCCAACCATCTCTACAGGGACATGGGTTTAGGGAGACCCAGTACTTC. This translates into CASSQPSLQGHGFRETQYF.